The 8 T cell receptor beta chains below come from one sample, sequenced in a study of T-cell memory formation after mild COVID-19. TCRdb processed the 5' RACE reads anew with MiXCR; each CDR3 protein has one entry. The sample yields 100,000 to 150,000 distinct CDR3 sequences, about 17% seen once. Source material: PBMCs or a T cell subset sorted from them (not recorded which). These receptors were taken from a man between 18 and 35 years old who had mild COVID-19 (a few samples of this study predate the infection). Cell type and time point are not known.

The chain uses TRBV12-3 or TRBV12-4 and TRBJ1-5; D is perhaps TRBD1 (5 bases). V was trimmed by 2 bases and J by 4 bases, leaving 15 bases between them. The CDR3 totals 16 residues. The CDR3 nucleotides are TGTGCCAGCAGTTTATGGTCGGGACGGTCTAATCAGCCCCAGCATTTT. Translation: CASSLWSGRSNQPQHF.

The chain employs TRBV7-2 and TRBJ1-2; 11 nucleotides agree with TRBD1. J lost 8 bases, V lost 5 bases, and 4 bases had no gene match. There are 13 residues in the CDR3. Germline V gene data show CDR1 as SGHTA and CDR2 as FQGNSA. The CDR3 coding sequence is TGTGCCAGCAGCCTGGGACAGGGGGAAGGCTACACCTTC. Translating gives CASSLGQGEGYTF.

This clonotype was observed a handful of times. The genes are TRBV6-1 and TRBJ1-1, with D unresolved. The CDR3 is made up of 13 amino acids. The germline V and J ends were trimmed by 6 bases and 1 base, with 9 bases remaining between them. Germline-derived CDR1 and CDR2 are MNHNS and SASEGT. CDR3 sequence reads: CASRRVENTEAFF. CDR3 nucleotides: TGTGCCAGCAGGCGGGTCGAGAACACTGAAGCTTTCTTT.

At least ten counts were recorded for this clonotype. V and J are TRBV5-1 and TRBJ2-5; perhaps TRBD2 as D (6 bases). V lost 4 bases, J lost 1 base, and 11 bases lay in between. CDR1 is SGHRS, CDR2 YFSETQ, per germline. This CDR3 contains 14 residues. CDR3 in amino acids: CASSAGTSQETQYF. The CDR3 DNA reads TGCGCCAGCAGCGCGGGGACCTCCCAAGAGACCCAGTACTTC.

The rearrangement links TRBV30 to TRBJ1-4; unclear D gene. The germline V gene has CDR1 GTSNPN and CDR2 SVGIG (reference sequence). V was pared by 6 bases and J by 5 bases, with 10 bases between. CDR3 length: 12 amino acids. CDR3: CACRAGNEKLFF. In DNA form, the CDR3 reads TGTGCCTGCCGGGCGGGCAATGAAAAACTGTTTTTT. The entire variable domain, with the rest obtained from reference TRBV30 and TRBJ1-4, is as follows: SQTIHQWPATLVQPVGSPLSLECTVEGTSNPNLYWYRQAAGRGLQLLFYSVGIGQISSEVPQNLSASRPQDRQFILSSKKLLLSDSGFYLCACRAGNEKLFFGSGTQLSVL.

This clonotype was seen a handful of times. The chain has TRBV11-1 and TRBJ2-2, with D possibly being TRBD1 (5 bases). CDR3 length: 16 residues. Germline V gene data show CDR1 as SGHAT and CDR2 as FQDESV (reference sequence). Trimming cost V 5 bases and J 5 bases, with 18 bases left between them. CDR3 DNA sequence: TGTGCCAGCAGCGCTAAACTGACAGTTCTGACCGGGGAGCTGTTTTTT. This encodes CASSAKLTVLTGELFF.

V and J are TRBV5-1 and TRBJ1-1; maybe TRBD1 (6 bases). Trimming cost V 4 bases and J 7 bases, with 14 bases left between them. Germline-derived CDR1 and CDR2 are SGHRS and YFSETQ. The CDR3 extends over 13 amino acids. The CDR3 protein is CASSIGGVDEAFF. CDR3 coding DNA: TGCGCCAGCAGCATAGGGGGAGTCGATGAAGCTTTCTTT.

This sequence joins TRBV24-1 and TRBJ2-5; D perhaps matches TRBD1 (5 bases). V was cut by 4 bases and J by 12 bases, with 17 bases left in between. There are 13 residues in the CDR3. The germline gives CDR1 KGHDR, CDR2 SFDVKD. Written as DNA, the CDR3 is TGTGCCACCAGTGACCCTCGACAGCCCTCGGAGTACTTC. Protein product: CATSDPRQPSEYF.